These T cell receptor beta chains were read from a single sample in a study of T cell repertoires in cytomegalovirus infection. TCRdb recomputed calls from the reads with MiXCR, one row per CDR3 protein. The sample lists approximately 590,000 distinct CDR3 sequences, 35% to 50% occurring once. Their recognized antigens are unknown. This specimen consisted of cultured PBMCs, obtained from culture after CMV antigen stimulation. The receptors were gathered from a human donor in good health (CMV status not recorded). Some clones in this sample may be carry-over from other donors' samples. CDR3s include the opening cysteine and the closing phenylalanine or tryptophan. The D gene is left open where the match is weak. The size entry is marked missing in some rows and otherwise reads once, few, many or a size class.

CDR3 DNA: TGTGCCAGCGAGGGACAGCTCTCCTACAATGAGCAGTTCTTC
CDR3 protein: CASEGQLSYNEQFF
D gene: TRBD1
J gene: TRBJ2-1
V gene: TRBV6-1
CDR3 length: 14
clone size: -

CDR3 DNA: TGTGCCAGCAGTTACTCGATTTTAAGGAGAGAGACCCAGTACTTC
CDR3 protein: CASSYSILRRETQYF
D gene: -
J gene: TRBJ2-5
V gene: TRBV6-5
CDR3 length: 15
clone size: -

CDR3 DNA: TGTGCCAGCAGCCAAAAGGACTTGAGGTACGAGCAGTACTTC
CDR3 protein: CASSQKDLRYEQYF
D gene: -
J gene: TRBJ2-7
V gene: TRBV7-1
CDR3 length: 14
clone size: -

CDR3 DNA: TGTGCCAGCAGGATAAGCGTCGGGGGGAGCTACAATGAGCAGTTCTTC
CDR3 protein: CASRISVGGSYNEQFF
D gene: TRBD2
J gene: TRBJ2-1
V gene: TRBV6-1
CDR3 length: 16
clone size: -

CDR3 DNA: TGTGCCAGCAGCCCATGGACAGGGAGGGGTGAAGCTTTCTTT
CDR3 protein: CASSPWTGRGEAFF
D gene: TRBD1
J gene: TRBJ1-1
V gene: TRBV14
CDR3 length: 14
clone size: few

CDR3 DNA: TGTGCCAGTACCTCGCGGGCGGAGGGCTACACCTTC
CDR3 protein: CASTSRAEGYTF
D gene: -
J gene: TRBJ1-2
V gene: TRBV19
CDR3 length: 12
clone size: few

CDR3 DNA: TGTGCCAGCAGCTCCGACTGGTCGGATACGCAGTATTTT
CDR3 protein: CASSSDWSDTQYF
D gene: -
J gene: TRBJ2-3
V gene: TRBV7-2
CDR3 length: 13
clone size: -

CDR3 DNA: TGTGCCAGCAGGTTATTAGCGGGAGGTCTCACAGATACGCAGTATTTT
CDR3 protein: CASRLLAGGLTDTQYF
D gene: TRBD2
J gene: TRBJ2-3
V gene: TRBV7-6
CDR3 length: 16
clone size: few

CDR3 DNA: TGTGCCAGCAGTAGGACAGCCAATCAGCCCCAGCATTTT
CDR3 protein: CASSRTANQPQHF
D gene: -
J gene: TRBJ1-5
V gene: TRBV6-5
CDR3 length: 13
clone size: many

CDR3 DNA: TGTGCCAGCAGCTACGTGCGGGGCCCCTCCTACAATGAGCAGTTCTTC
CDR3 protein: CASSYVRGPSYNEQFF
D gene: -
J gene: TRBJ2-1
V gene: TRBV7-2
CDR3 length: 16
clone size: few

CDR3 DNA: TGTGCCAGCAGCTTACAAGCACAATTGGGCACAGATACGCAGTATTTT
CDR3 protein: CASSLQAQLGTDTQYF
D gene: -
J gene: TRBJ2-3
V gene: TRBV7-2
CDR3 length: 16
clone size: many

CDR3 DNA: TGTGCCAGCAGCCCTCGGGCAGGGACCCAGTACTTC
CDR3 protein: CASSPRAGTQYF
D gene: -
J gene: TRBJ2-5
V gene: TRBV7-8
CDR3 length: 12
clone size: few

CDR3 DNA: TGTGCCAGCAGCTCCCTTGGGCGAAGCTCCTACAATGAGCAGTTCTTC
CDR3 protein: CASSSLGRSSYNEQFF
D gene: -
J gene: TRBJ2-1
V gene: TRBV7-2
CDR3 length: 16
clone size: few

CDR3 DNA: TGTGCCAGCAGCTTCGATGACTACAATGAGCAGTTCTTC
CDR3 protein: CASSFDDYNEQFF
D gene: -
J gene: TRBJ2-1
V gene: TRBV5-6
CDR3 length: 13
clone size: -

CDR3 DNA: TGTGCCAGCAGCGGCAACCCGGACGGCAATCAGCCCCAGCATTTT
CDR3 protein: CASSGNPDGNQPQHF
D gene: -
J gene: TRBJ1-5
V gene: TRBV7-2
CDR3 length: 15
clone size: -

CDR3 DNA: TGTGCCAGCAGTTTACTAGACAGGGTTGAGCAGTTCTTC
CDR3 protein: CASSLLDRVEQFF
D gene: TRBD1
J gene: TRBJ2-1
V gene: TRBV12-3/TRBV12-4
CDR3 length: 13
clone size: -

CDR3 DNA: TGTGCCAGCTGGAGAAGCTCTGGGGCCAACGTCCTGACTTTC
CDR3 protein: CASWRSSGANVLTF
D gene: -
J gene: TRBJ2-6
V gene: TRBV6-6
CDR3 length: 14
clone size: -

CDR3 DNA: TGTGCCAGCCGACGGGGTAGCGGGAGAATCTACGAGCAGTACTTC
CDR3 protein: CASRRGSGRIYEQYF
D gene: TRBD2
J gene: TRBJ2-7
V gene: TRBV7-2
CDR3 length: 15
clone size: few

CDR3 DNA: TGTGCCAGTGGTCGGGGCGGGCCGACTAGCCAGAATGAGCAGTTCTTC
CDR3 protein: CASGRGGPTSQNEQFF
D gene: TRBD2
J gene: TRBJ2-1
V gene: TRBV19
CDR3 length: 16
clone size: few

CDR3 DNA: TGCGCCAGCAGCTTGGGTCGACCCCTAGGAAACATTCAGTACTTC
CDR3 protein: CASSLGRPLGNIQYF
D gene: -
J gene: TRBJ2-4
V gene: TRBV5-1
CDR3 length: 15
clone size: -

CDR3 DNA: TGTGCCAGCAGCTTAGGGATGCCAAATGGGGAGCAGTACTTC
CDR3 protein: CASSLGMPNGEQYF
D gene: -
J gene: TRBJ2-7
V gene: TRBV7-2
CDR3 length: 14
clone size: few

CDR3 DNA: TGTGCCAGCAGGCCCCATAGCGGGGGGGCTTACGAGCAGTACTTC
CDR3 protein: CASRPHSGGAYEQYF
D gene: TRBD2
J gene: TRBJ2-7
V gene: TRBV7-2
CDR3 length: 15
clone size: -

CDR3 DNA: TGTGCCAGCAGCAAGCAAGGGGGAACTGAAGCTTTCTTT
CDR3 protein: CASSKQGGTEAFF
D gene: -
J gene: TRBJ1-1
V gene: TRBV19
CDR3 length: 13
clone size: many

CDR3 DNA: TGTGCCAGCAGTTATGGGCTAGCGAGGACAGATACGCAGTATTTT
CDR3 protein: CASSYGLARTDTQYF
D gene: -
J gene: TRBJ2-3
V gene: TRBV6-9
CDR3 length: 15
clone size: -

CDR3 DNA: TGTGCCAGCAAGGAAGCGGGAGGCTACGAGCAGTACTTC
CDR3 protein: CASKEAGGYEQYF
D gene: TRBD2
J gene: TRBJ2-7
V gene: TRBV6-2/TRBV6-3
CDR3 length: 13
clone size: -

CDR3 DNA: TGTGCCACCAGCAGAGTGGCAGATACGCAGTATTTT
CDR3 protein: CATSRVADTQYF
D gene: -
J gene: TRBJ2-3
V gene: TRBV15
CDR3 length: 12
clone size: few

CDR3 DNA: TGTGCCAGCAGCGCACAGGGTTCGGGGGATACGCAGTATTTT
CDR3 protein: CASSAQGSGDTQYF
D gene: -
J gene: TRBJ2-3
V gene: TRBV6-1
CDR3 length: 14
clone size: -

CDR3 DNA: TGTGCCAGCAGCCTAGGAATATCTGGCGAGACCCAGTACTTC
CDR3 protein: CASSLGISGETQYF
D gene: -
J gene: TRBJ2-5
V gene: TRBV7-2
CDR3 length: 14
clone size: -

CDR3 DNA: TGTGCCAGCAGTTCACAGGGTTGGTATAGCAATCAGCCCCAGCATTTT
CDR3 protein: CASSSQGWYSNQPQHF
D gene: -
J gene: TRBJ1-5
V gene: TRBV27
CDR3 length: 16
clone size: -

CDR3 DNA: TGTGCCAGCAGCGGAACCTCGGGACACCGATGGGCAAAACTGTTTTTT
CDR3 protein: CASSGTSGHRWAKLFF
D gene: -
J gene: TRBJ1-4
V gene: TRBV7-9
CDR3 length: 16
clone size: -

CDR3 DNA: TGTGCCAGCAGCTTAAACGGAGGCGGTGGTGGAAACACCATATATTTT
CDR3 protein: CASSLNGGGGGNTIYF
D gene: -
J gene: TRBJ1-3
V gene: TRBV11-2
CDR3 length: 16
clone size: -

CDR3 DNA: TGTGCCAGCAGCTTGTACGGAGATACGCAGTATTTT
CDR3 protein: CASSLYGDTQYF
D gene: -
J gene: TRBJ2-3
V gene: TRBV7-8
CDR3 length: 12
clone size: many

CDR3 DNA: TGTGCCAGCAGCCTCGGTAATGCCGAGCAGTACTTC
CDR3 protein: CASSLGNAEQYF
D gene: -
J gene: TRBJ2-7
V gene: TRBV7-9
CDR3 length: 12
clone size: few

CDR3 DNA: TGTGCCAGCAGCCTTCCGGGTGGGAATTCACCCCTCCACTTT
CDR3 protein: CASSLPGGNSPLHF
D gene: -
J gene: TRBJ1-6
V gene: TRBV7-2
CDR3 length: 14
clone size: many

CDR3 DNA: TGTGCCAGCAGCTTAGTGTCGGGGCCCCGCAATGAGCAGTTCTTC
CDR3 protein: CASSLVSGPRNEQFF
D gene: -
J gene: TRBJ2-1
V gene: TRBV7-8
CDR3 length: 15
clone size: -

CDR3 DNA: TGCAGTGCTAGGGCGGACACATGGAACACCATATATTTT
CDR3 protein: CSARADTWNTIYF
D gene: -
J gene: TRBJ1-3
V gene: TRBV20-1
CDR3 length: 13
clone size: -

CDR3 DNA: TGCGCCAGCAGCTTGGGACCCCCGGCAAGCACAGATACGCAGTATTTT
CDR3 protein: CASSLGPPASTDTQYF
D gene: -
J gene: TRBJ2-3
V gene: TRBV5-1
CDR3 length: 16
clone size: -

CDR3 DNA: TGTGCCAGTAGTATAGATCGGAGGCAGCCAAACACTGAAGCTTTCTTT
CDR3 protein: CASSIDRRQPNTEAFF
D gene: -
J gene: TRBJ1-1
V gene: TRBV19
CDR3 length: 16
clone size: few

CDR3 DNA: TGTGCCAGCAGTCCCCCCCGGGCACGGACTGAAGCTTTCTTT
CDR3 protein: CASSPPRARTEAFF
D gene: -
J gene: TRBJ1-1
V gene: TRBV12-3/TRBV12-4
CDR3 length: 14
clone size: -

CDR3 DNA: TGTGCCAGCAGTTCGGAACTAGCGGGGGGATTCCGCGGGGAGCTGTTTTTT
CDR3 protein: CASSSELAGGFRGELFF
D gene: TRBD2
J gene: TRBJ2-2
V gene: TRBV28
CDR3 length: 17
clone size: many

CDR3 DNA: TGTGCCAGCATAGAGGACACCCCCATATTTAGGCCCCAGCATTTT
CDR3 protein: CASIEDTPIFRPQHF
D gene: -
J gene: TRBJ1-5
V gene: TRBV6-1
CDR3 length: 15
clone size: few

CDR3 DNA: TGTGCCAGCAGCTTGGGGGACTTACCCGAGCAGTTCTTC
CDR3 protein: CASSLGDLPEQFF
D gene: -
J gene: TRBJ2-1
V gene: TRBV7-2
CDR3 length: 13
clone size: few

CDR3 DNA: TGTGCCAGCAGCTTAAGCCATCAAGAGACCCAGTACTTC
CDR3 protein: CASSLSHQETQYF
D gene: -
J gene: TRBJ2-5
V gene: TRBV7-2
CDR3 length: 13
clone size: few

CDR3 DNA: TGTGCCAGCAGCTCGGGACTAGCGGGAGAAATGGAGACCCAGTACTTC
CDR3 protein: CASSSGLAGEMETQYF
D gene: TRBD2
J gene: TRBJ2-5
V gene: TRBV5-4
CDR3 length: 16
clone size: -

CDR3 DNA: TGCGCCAGCAGCCAAGATGGGCCAGACGAGGGAATGAACACTGAAGCTTTCTTT
CDR3 protein: CASSQDGPDEGMNTEAFF
D gene: -
J gene: TRBJ1-1
V gene: TRBV4-1
CDR3 length: 18
clone size: -

CDR3 DNA: TGTGCCAGCAGTTACTCCACAGAGACCCAGTACTTC
CDR3 protein: CASSYSTETQYF
D gene: -
J gene: TRBJ2-5
V gene: TRBV6-6
CDR3 length: 12
clone size: -

CDR3 DNA: TGTGCCAGCAGGGCATGGGGGGCCCCGGACGACACCATATATTTT
CDR3 protein: CASRAWGAPDDTIYF
D gene: -
J gene: TRBJ1-3
V gene: TRBV7-2
CDR3 length: 15
clone size: many

CDR3 DNA: TGTGCCAGCAGTCCCGCGTACTATGGCTACACCTTC
CDR3 protein: CASSPAYYGYTF
D gene: -
J gene: TRBJ1-2
V gene: TRBV12-3/TRBV12-4
CDR3 length: 12
clone size: -

CDR3 DNA: TGTGCCAGCAGCTTAGGGCTAGTACAGACCCAGTACTTC
CDR3 protein: CASSLGLVQTQYF
D gene: -
J gene: TRBJ2-5
V gene: TRBV11-2
CDR3 length: 13
clone size: -

CDR3 DNA: TGCGCCAGCAGGTTCTCTGAGGTGGGGGGGAAGACCCAGTACTTC
CDR3 protein: CASRFSEVGGKTQYF
D gene: TRBD2
J gene: TRBJ2-5
V gene: TRBV4-1
CDR3 length: 15
clone size: -

CDR3 DNA: TGTGCCAGCAGTCTAAACCGGGACAGGGGGAGCTCCTACGAGCAGTACTTC
CDR3 protein: CASSLNRDRGSSYEQYF
D gene: TRBD1
J gene: TRBJ2-7
V gene: TRBV6-1
CDR3 length: 17
clone size: -

CDR3 DNA: TGCAGTGCTAGAGATGCATCCACCGAGGGCTACACCTTC
CDR3 protein: CSARDASTEGYTF
D gene: -
J gene: TRBJ1-2
V gene: TRBV20-1
CDR3 length: 13
clone size: -

CDR3 DNA: TGTGCCAGCAGCTTTCTGACTAGCGGGGACCCCTACGAGCAGTACTTC
CDR3 protein: CASSFLTSGDPYEQYF
D gene: TRBD2
J gene: TRBJ2-7
V gene: TRBV7-2
CDR3 length: 16
clone size: -

CDR3 DNA: TGTGCCAGCAGCGGACAGTCCCGAGGGGAGCTGTTTTTT
CDR3 protein: CASSGQSRGELFF
D gene: -
J gene: TRBJ2-2
V gene: TRBV2
CDR3 length: 13
clone size: -

CDR3 DNA: TGTGCCAGCAGCCAAGTCACGGGACAGAAAGCCAAAAACATTCAGTACTTC
CDR3 protein: CASSQVTGQKAKNIQYF
D gene: TRBD1
J gene: TRBJ2-4
V gene: TRBV11-2
CDR3 length: 17
clone size: few